The present T cell receptor (beta chain) was sequenced within a study of circulating CD8 cells and anti-PD-1 response in melanoma. Background on the study: Every 2 weeks, patients got 3 mg/kg nivolumab intravenously.

The germline V and J ends were trimmed by 3 bases and 7 bases, with 6 bases remaining between them. CDR1 and CDR2 (germline): MNHEY, SVGEGT. This CDR3 comprises 11 residues. TCR libraries were prepared from around 14 ng of total RNA with the QIAseq Immune Repertoire TCR panel. One entry per CDR3 protein results from TCRdb running MiXCR on the reads. The sample lists 600 or so distinct CDR3 sequences; approximately 9.4% were seen once. By its share, this clonotype is medium-sized. Four subsets defined by PD-1 and/or TIGIT were sorted from live CD3+CD8+TCRalphabeta+ cells. This sample comprised CD8+ T cells from PBMCs, obtained at baseline or after one month of anti-PD-1 therapy (not recorded which). This clonotype was sampled from a human donor with melanoma. The chain employs TRBV6-2 or TRBV6-3 and TRBJ1-2, with D uncertain. CDR3 loop: CASSYSAGYTF. In DNA form, the CDR3 reads TGTGCCAGCAGTTATTCGGCTGGCTACACCTTC.